This passage covers 10 T cell receptor beta chains from one sample sequenced in a study of Tregs in tolerant kidney transplant recipients. Measured with immunoSEQ multiplex PCR; TCRdb has only the in-frame clones, and not every one. The sample has 100,000 to 150,000 clones, 92% seen once; the top ten hold less than 0.7%. The sequencing input was CD4+ T cells from blood. These TCRs come from a human donor in good health.

This chain connects TRBV4-1 to TRBJ1-2; D possibly corresponds to TRBD1 (5 bases). Looked up from germline, CDR1 is MGHRA and CDR2 is YSYEKL. This CDR3 has 15 residues. Trimming took 3 bases from V and 2 from J, leaving 13 bases between them. CDR3 residues: CASSHRTAGNYGYTF. The CDR3, as DNA: TGCGCCAGCAGCCACCGAACGGCAGGGAACTATGGCTACACCTTC.

This clone was seen only a few times. The V gene is TRBV7-3, the J gene TRBJ1-2, with D perhaps TRBD1 (5 bases). This CDR3 has 15 amino acids. Looked up from germline, CDR1 is SGHTA and CDR2 is FQGTGA. Trimming took off 0 bases at V and 2 bases at J, with 10 bases between the two ends. The CDR3: CASSLTGRENYGYTF. Here the CDR3 DNA reads TGTGCCAGCAGCTTAACCGGCAGGGAGAACTATGGCTACACCTTC.

The genes are TRBV18 and TRBJ1-1, with D unresolved. V shed 5 bases and J shed 0 bases, with 7 bases lying between them. This CDR3 comprises 13 residues. CDR1 KGHSH and CDR2 LQKENI come from the germline V gene. The CDR3 is CASSGEMNTEAFF. For the CDR3, the DNA is TGTGCCAGCTCAGGGGAGATGAACACTGAAGCTTTCTTT.

The chain couples TRBV6-5 to TRBJ1-2, with D possibly TRBD1 on 6 matching bases. The V end lost 5 bases, the J end lost 2 bases, and 12 bases lay between the germline ends. Germline loops: CDR1 MNHEY, CDR2 SVGAGI. The CDR3 runs 14 residues. CDR3 protein: CASSILQGNYGYTF. The CDR3 nucleotides read TGTGCCAGCAGTATATTACAGGGAAACTATGGCTACACCTTC.

This chain links TRBV6-5 with TRBJ2-3; D might be TRBD2 (5 bases). V was clipped by 2 bases and J by 0 bases, with 9 bases between them. From germline, CDR1 is MNHEY and CDR2 SVGAGI. The CDR3 has 15 amino acids. CDR3 amino acids: CASSYKRPSTDTQYF. In DNA, the CDR3 is TGTGCCAGCAGTTACAAGCGGCCTAGCACAGATACGCAGTATTTT.

This rearrangement joins TRBV29-1 to TRBJ1-1; no clear D. CDR1 SQVTM and CDR2 ANQGSEA come from the germline V gene. The CDR3 consists of 11 residues. V lost 6 bases to trimming and J lost 1 base, with 6 bases between them. The CDR3 is CSVRENTEAFF. The CDR3, as DNA: TGCAGCGTAAGGGAGAACACTGAAGCTTTCTTT.

The rearrangement uses TRBV6-1 and TRBJ1-4; D uncertain. The length of the CDR3 is 14 residues. V dropped 7 bases and J dropped 0 bases, with 9 bases sitting between them. Germline V gene data show CDR1 as MNHNS and CDR2 as SASEGT. The CDR3 sequence: CASTDTATNEKLFF. The CDR3 nucleotides are TGTGCCAGCACCGACACCGCAACTAATGAAAAACTGTTTTTT.

The rearrangement links TRBV5-1 to TRBJ2-7, with D unclear. Germline V gene data show CDR1 as SGHRS and CDR2 as YFSETQ. Trimming took off 4 bases at V and 3 bases at J, with 5 bases between the two ends. The CDR3 is made up of 11 amino acids. The CDR3 DNA is TGCGCCAGCAGCCTTAACTACGAGCAGTACTTC. Protein: CASSLNYEQYF.

The chain employs TRBV6-1 and TRBJ1-6; TRBD1 aligns across 8 bases. Germline V CDR1 and CDR2: MNHNS, SASEGT. Trimming at V came to 4 bases and at J to 3 bases, leaving 2 bases not matched to a gene. The length of the CDR3 is 15 residues. The CDR3 nucleotides are TGTGCCAGCAGTGGTGGGACAGGCTATAATTCACCCCTCCACTTT. Translation: CASSGGTGYNSPLHF.

V gene TRBV6-5 combines with J gene TRBJ1-5; D call uncertain. V shed 0 bases and J shed 7 bases, with 4 bases lying between them. The CDR3 is 12 amino acids. Germline-derived CDR1 and CDR2 are MNHEY and SVGAGI. The CDR3 DNA is TGTGCCAGCAGTTACTCGACCCAGCCCCAGCATTTT. This sequence encodes CASSYSTQPQHF.